One and the same sample provided the 10 T cell receptor beta chains below, sequenced in a study of shared clonotypes between healthy human individuals. As defined, naive CD8 cells were CD45RO-negative and positively selected for CCR7, with terminally differentiated effector memory CD45RA+ cells excluded. Measured with immunoSEQ multiplex PCR; TCRdb has only the in-frame clones, and not every one. The sample has approximately 2,200,000 clones, roughly 91% seen once. The sample comprised naive CD8+ T cells from PBMCs. All receptors derive from a young man in good health. Some clones in this sample may be carry-over from other donors' samples.

The rearrangement uses TRBV2 and TRBJ2-7, with a weak D call TRBD1 (5 bases). CDR3 length: 14 residues. Germline V gene data show CDR1 as SNHLY and CDR2 as FYNNEI. Trimming left V 10 bases short and J 1 base short, with 17 bases between. CDR3 coding DNA: TGTGCCATCCCCTCCAACGACAGATCCTACGAGCAGTACTTC. This encodes CAIPSNDRSYEQYF.

The sample holds one count of this clone. The rearrangement links TRBV6-5 to TRBJ2-2; 7 bases match TRBD2. Looked up from germline, CDR1 is MNHEY and CDR2 is SVGAGI. With 5 bases clipped from V and 5 bases from J, the junction kept 8 bases outside the gene matches. The CDR3 contains 15 residues. CDR3 sequence: CASSPSGGGTGELFF. The CDR3 DNA is TGTGCCAGCAGTCCCTCCGGGGGAGGGACCGGGGAGCTGTTTTTT.

The gene calls are TRBV16 and TRBJ1-2; possible D gene TRBD1, 6 bases. Per the germline V gene, CDR1 is KGHSY and CDR2 is FQNENV. The CDR3 loop spans 15 amino acids. The V end lost 0 bases, the J end lost 4 bases, and 12 bases lay between the germline ends. CDR3 residues: CASSQSLGAVYGYTF. In DNA form, the CDR3 reads TGTGCCAGCAGCCAATCGCTGGGGGCGGTCTATGGCTACACCTTC.

The CDR3 sequence is CASSPVPGRRSEKLFF. The CDR3 nucleotides are TGCGCCAGCAGCCCAGTCCCGGGACGGCGTAGTGAAAAACTGTTTTTT. This sequence joins TRBV4-1 and TRBJ1-4, with D perhaps TRBD1 (5 bases). The CDR3 is made up of 16 amino acids. Trimming shortened V by 4 bases and J by 7 bases, and 19 bases separated the two germline ends. Germline V lookup: CDR1 MGHRA, CDR2 YSYEKL.

In DNA, the CDR3 is TGTGCCAGCAGTTACACCGGGGATCAGAGTCAGCCCCAGCATTTT. It codes for CASSYTGDQSQPQHF. The V call is TRBV6-6, the J call TRBJ1-5; D gene uncertain. CDR1 is MNHNY and CDR2 is SVGAGI in the germline V gene (reference sequence). V lost 2 bases and J lost 6, with 14 bases in between. This CDR3 spans 15 amino acids.

This chain joins TRBV18 and TRBJ1-1; D is uncertain. In germline, CDR1 is KGHSH, CDR2 LQKENI. V was cut by 6 bases and J by 0 bases, with 2 bases left in between. The CDR3 length is 11 residues. CDR3 sequence: CASSLNTEAFF. DNA for the CDR3: TGTGCCAGCTCCCTGAACACTGAAGCTTTCTTT.

The chain links TRBV30 to TRBJ2-7, with TRBD2 identical over 9 bases. The CDR3 spans 13 residues. Germline V gene lookup returns CDR1 GTSNPN and CDR2 SVGIG (reference sequence). Trimming took 4 bases from V and 6 from J; bases not matched to a gene: 7. CDR3 in amino acids: CAWIAGEGSEQYF. CDR3 bases: TGTGCCTGGATAGCGGGAGAGGGAAGCGAGCAGTACTTC.

The rearrangement links TRBV18 to TRBJ2-1; perhaps TRBD2 as D (5 bases). CDR3 length: 15 residues. The germline V gene encodes CDR1 KGHSH and CDR2 LQKENI. V was pared by 0 bases and J by 2 bases, with 8 bases between. The CDR3 loop is CASSPPTGTYNEQFF. DNA for the CDR3: TGTGCCAGCTCACCACCGACGGGAACCTACAATGAGCAGTTCTTC. The full variable domain, in which reference TRBV18 and TRBJ2-1 provide the parts outside the CDR3, is NAGVMQNPRHLVRRRGQEARLRCSPMKGHSHVYWYRQLPEEGLKFMVYLQKENIIDESGMPKERFSAEFPKEGPSILRIQQVVRGDSAAYFCASSPPTGTYNEQFFGPGTRLTVL.

The chain carries TRBV14 and TRBJ1-2; a possible D gene is TRBD1 (6 bases). Germline CDR1 reads SGHDN; CDR2 reads FVKESK. With 1 base removed from V and 7 bases from J, the gap between germline ends came to 10 bases. This CDR3 has 13 amino acids. DNA for the CDR3: TGTGCCAGCAGCCAAGGCAGGGGTAGTGGCTACACCTTC. It is translated as CASSQGRGSGYTF.

This clone has just one count. The V gene is TRBV19, the J gene TRBJ1-2, with D perhaps matching TRBD1 (6 bases). Germline CDR1 is LNHDA and CDR2 is SQIVND (reference sequence). The CDR3 runs to 14 residues. V lost 6 bases to trimming and J lost 5 bases, with 16 bases between them. The CDR3 reads CASSSTPGAYGYTF. The CDR3 coding sequence is TGTGCCAGTAGCAGCACTCCGGGGGCGTATGGCTACACCTTC.